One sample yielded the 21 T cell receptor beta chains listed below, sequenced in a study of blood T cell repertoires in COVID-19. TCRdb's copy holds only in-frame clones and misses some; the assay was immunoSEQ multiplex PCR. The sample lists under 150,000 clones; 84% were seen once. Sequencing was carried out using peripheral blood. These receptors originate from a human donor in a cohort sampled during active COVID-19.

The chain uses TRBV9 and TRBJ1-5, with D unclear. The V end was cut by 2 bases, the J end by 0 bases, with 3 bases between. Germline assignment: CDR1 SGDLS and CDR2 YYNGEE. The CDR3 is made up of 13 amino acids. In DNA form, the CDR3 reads TGTGCCAGCAGCGTTAATAGCAATCAGCCCCAGCATTTT. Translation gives CASSVNSNQPQHF.

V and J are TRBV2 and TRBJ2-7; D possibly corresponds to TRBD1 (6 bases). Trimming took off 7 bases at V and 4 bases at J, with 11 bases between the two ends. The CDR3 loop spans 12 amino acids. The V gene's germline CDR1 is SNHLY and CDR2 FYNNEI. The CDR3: CASTVTGYEQYF. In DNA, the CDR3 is TGTGCCAGCACAGTGACAGGATACGAGCAGTACTTC.

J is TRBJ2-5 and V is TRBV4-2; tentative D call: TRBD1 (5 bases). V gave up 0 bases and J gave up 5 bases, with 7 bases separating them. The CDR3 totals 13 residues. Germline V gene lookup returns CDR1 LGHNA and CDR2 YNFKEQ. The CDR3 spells CASSQDRVETQYF. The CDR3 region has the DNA TGTGCCAGCAGCCAAGACAGGGTGGAGACCCAGTACTTC.

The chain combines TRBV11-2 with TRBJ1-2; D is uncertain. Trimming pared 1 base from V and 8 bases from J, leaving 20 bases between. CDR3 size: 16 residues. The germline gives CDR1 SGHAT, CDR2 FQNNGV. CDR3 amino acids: CASSLVMQVERQGYTF. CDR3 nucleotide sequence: TGTGCCAGCAGCTTAGTTATGCAGGTGGAACGCCAGGGCTACACCTTC.

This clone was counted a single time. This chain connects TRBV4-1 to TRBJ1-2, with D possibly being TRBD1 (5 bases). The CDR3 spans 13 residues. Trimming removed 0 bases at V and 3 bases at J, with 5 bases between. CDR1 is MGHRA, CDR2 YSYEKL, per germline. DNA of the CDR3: TGCGCCAGCAGCCAAGAGGGGCACTATGGCTACACCTTC. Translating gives CASSQEGHYGYTF.

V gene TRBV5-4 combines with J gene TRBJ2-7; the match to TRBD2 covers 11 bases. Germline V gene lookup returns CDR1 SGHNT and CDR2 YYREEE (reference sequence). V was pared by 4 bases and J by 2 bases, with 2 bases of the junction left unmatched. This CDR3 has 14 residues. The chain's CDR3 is CASSTGLAAYEQYF. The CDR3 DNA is TGTGCCAGCAGCACGGGACTAGCGGCCTACGAGCAGTACTTC.

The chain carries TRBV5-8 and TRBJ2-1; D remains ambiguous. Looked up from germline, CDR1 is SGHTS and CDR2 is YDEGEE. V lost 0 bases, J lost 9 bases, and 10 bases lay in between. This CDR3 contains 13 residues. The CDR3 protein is CASSLAFTGEQFF. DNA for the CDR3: TGTGCCAGCAGCTTGGCCTTTACTGGTGAGCAGTTCTTC.

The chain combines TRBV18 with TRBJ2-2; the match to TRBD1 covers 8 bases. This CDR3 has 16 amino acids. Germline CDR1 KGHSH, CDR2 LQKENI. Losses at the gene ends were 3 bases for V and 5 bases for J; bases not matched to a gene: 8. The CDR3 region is CASSPQGTGLTGELFF. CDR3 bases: TGTGCCAGCTCACCCCAAGGGACAGGCCTAACCGGGGAGCTGTTTTTT.

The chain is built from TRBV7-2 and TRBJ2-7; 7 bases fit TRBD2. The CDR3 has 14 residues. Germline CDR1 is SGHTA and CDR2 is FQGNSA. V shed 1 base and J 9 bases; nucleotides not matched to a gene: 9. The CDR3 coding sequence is TGTGCCAGCAGCTTAGTTCCAGGGAGCGGGGTGCAGTACTTC. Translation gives CASSLVPGSGVQYF.

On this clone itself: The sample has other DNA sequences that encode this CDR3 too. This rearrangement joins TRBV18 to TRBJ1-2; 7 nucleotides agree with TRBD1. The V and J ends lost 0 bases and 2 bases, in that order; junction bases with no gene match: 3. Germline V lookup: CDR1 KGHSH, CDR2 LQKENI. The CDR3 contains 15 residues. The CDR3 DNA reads TGTGCCAGCTCACCACCGGGACAGCCAAACTATGGCTACACCTTC. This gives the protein CASSPPGQPNYGYTF.

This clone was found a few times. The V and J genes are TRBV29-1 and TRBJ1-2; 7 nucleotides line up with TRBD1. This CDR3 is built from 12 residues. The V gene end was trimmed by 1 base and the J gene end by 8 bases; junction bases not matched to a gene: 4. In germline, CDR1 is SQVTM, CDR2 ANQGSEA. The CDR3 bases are TGCAGCGTTGAAGGGGGGGACAGAGGCTACACCTTC. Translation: CSVEGGDRGYTF.

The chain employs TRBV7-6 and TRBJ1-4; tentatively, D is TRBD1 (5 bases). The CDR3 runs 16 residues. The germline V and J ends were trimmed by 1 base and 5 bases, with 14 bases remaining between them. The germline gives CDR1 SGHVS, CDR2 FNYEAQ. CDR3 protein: CASSLGDGGTNEKLFF. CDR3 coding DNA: TGTGCCAGCAGCTTAGGGGACGGGGGGACCAATGAAAAACTGTTTTTT.

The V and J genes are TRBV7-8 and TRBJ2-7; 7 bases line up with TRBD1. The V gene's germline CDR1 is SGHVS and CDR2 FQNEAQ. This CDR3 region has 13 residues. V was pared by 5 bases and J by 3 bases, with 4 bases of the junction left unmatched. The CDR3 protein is CASSPGQHYEQYF. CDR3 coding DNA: TGTGCCAGCAGCCCGGGACAGCACTACGAGCAGTACTTC. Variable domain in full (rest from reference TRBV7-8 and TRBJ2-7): GAGVSQSPRYKVAKRGQDVALRCDPISGHVSLFWYQQALGQGPEFLTYFQNEAQLDKSGLPSDRFFAERPEGSVSTLKIQRTQQEDSAVYLCASSPGQHYEQYFGPGTRLTVT.

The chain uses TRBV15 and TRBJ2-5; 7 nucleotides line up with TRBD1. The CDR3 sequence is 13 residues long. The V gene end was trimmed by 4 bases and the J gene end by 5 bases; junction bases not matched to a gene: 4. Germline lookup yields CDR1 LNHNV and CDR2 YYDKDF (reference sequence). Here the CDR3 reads CATSKDRLETQYF. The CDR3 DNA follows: TGTGCCACCAGCAAGGACAGGCTGGAGACCCAGTACTTC. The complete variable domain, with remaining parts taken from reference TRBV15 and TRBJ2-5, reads DAMVIQNPRYQVTQFGKPVTLSCSQTLNHNVMYWYQQKSSQAPKLLFHYYDKDFNNEADTPDNFQSRRPNTSFCFLDIRSPGLGDTAMYLCATSKDRLETQYFGPGTRLLVL.

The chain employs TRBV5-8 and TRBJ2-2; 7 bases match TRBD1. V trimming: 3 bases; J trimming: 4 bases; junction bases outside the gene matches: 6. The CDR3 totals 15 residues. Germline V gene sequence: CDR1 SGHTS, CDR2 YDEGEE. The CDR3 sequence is CASSSRGIGTGELFF. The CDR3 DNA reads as TGTGCCAGCAGCTCCAGGGGGATTGGCACCGGGGAGCTGTTTTTT.

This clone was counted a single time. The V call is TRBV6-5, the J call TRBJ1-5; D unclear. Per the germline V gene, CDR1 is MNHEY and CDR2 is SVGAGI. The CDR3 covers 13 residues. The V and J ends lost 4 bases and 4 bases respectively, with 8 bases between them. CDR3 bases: TGTGCCAGCAGTTCACAGCAAAATCAGCCCCAGCATTTT. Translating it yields CASSSQQNQPQHF.

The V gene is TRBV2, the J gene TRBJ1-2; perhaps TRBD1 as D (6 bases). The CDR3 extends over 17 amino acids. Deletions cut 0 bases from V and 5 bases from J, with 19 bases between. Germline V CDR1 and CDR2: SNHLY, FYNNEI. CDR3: CASSEALRGGRIYGYTF. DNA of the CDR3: TGTGCCAGCAGTGAAGCGCTTCGGGGGGGGCGCATATATGGCTACACCTTC.

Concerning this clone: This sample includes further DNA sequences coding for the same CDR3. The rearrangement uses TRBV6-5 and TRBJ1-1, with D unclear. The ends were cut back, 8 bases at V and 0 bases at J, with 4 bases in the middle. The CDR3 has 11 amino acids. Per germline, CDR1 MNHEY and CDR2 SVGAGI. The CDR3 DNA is TGTGCCAGCCGGTTGAACACTGAAGCTTTCTTT. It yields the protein CASRLNTEAFF.

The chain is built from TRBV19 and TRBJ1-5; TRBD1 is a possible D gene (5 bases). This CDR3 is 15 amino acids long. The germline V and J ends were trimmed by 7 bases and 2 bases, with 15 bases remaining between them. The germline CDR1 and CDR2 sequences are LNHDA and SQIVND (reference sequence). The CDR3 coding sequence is TGTGCCAGTACCCTGCTGGGGGGTGGCAATCAGCCCCAGCATTTT. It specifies CASTLLGGGNQPQHF.

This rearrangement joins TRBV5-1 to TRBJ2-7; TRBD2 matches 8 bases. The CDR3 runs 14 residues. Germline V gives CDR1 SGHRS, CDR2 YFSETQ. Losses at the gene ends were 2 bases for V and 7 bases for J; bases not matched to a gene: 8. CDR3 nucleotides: TGCGCCAGCAGCTTAGCGGGGGTGGGCGAAGAGCAGTACTTC. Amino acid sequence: CASSLAGVGEEQYF. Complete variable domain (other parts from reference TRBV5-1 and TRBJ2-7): KAGVTQTPRYLIKTRGQQVTLSCSPISGHRSVSWYQQTPGQGLQFLFEYFSETQRNKGNFPGRFSGRQFSNSRSEMNVSTLELGDSALYLCASSLAGVGEEQYFGPGTRLTVT.

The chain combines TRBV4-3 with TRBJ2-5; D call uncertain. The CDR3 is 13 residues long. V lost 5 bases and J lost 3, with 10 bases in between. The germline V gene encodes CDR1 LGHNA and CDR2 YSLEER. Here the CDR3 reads CASSTGTKETQYF. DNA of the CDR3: TGCGCCAGCAGCACGGGTACCAAAGAGACCCAGTACTTC.